The 30 T cell receptor beta chains listed next were all sequenced from one sample in a study of control samples from healthy donors and cancer patients (dated by TCRdb to 2020 to 2021). The method behind the library was the immunoSEQ multiplex PCR assay. What TCRdb holds here is the immuneACCESS table cut down to in-frame rearrangements. Part of the clones is not present; checked against another copy, under half of the missing clones reflect an unresolved V gene, and the others are unexplained. The sample data list around 110,000 clones, and around 89% of these were observed just once. Of the sample, 2.3% falls within the top ten clones. Source material: blood. These receptors originate from a woman in her 70s in good health.

This clone was counted once. The CDR3 DNA is TGCGCCAGCAGGTCCGGGACTAGCGGGGAGTCCTACGAGCAGTACTTC. Translation: CASRSGTSGESYEQYF. This chain joins TRBV5-1 and TRBJ2-7, with 13 bases aligning to TRBD2. The V segment lost 5 bases and the J segment 1 base; nucleotides outside the gene matches: 6. Germline V CDR1 and CDR2: SGHRS, YFSETQ. The length of the CDR3 is 16 residues.

There are a few counts of this clone. The J gene is TRBJ1-5, the V gene TRBV6-2 or TRBV6-3; no clear D. The germline V gene has CDR1 MNHEY and CDR2 SVGEGT. The ends were cut back, 2 bases at V and 7 bases at J, with 12 bases in the middle. The CDR3 contains 14 residues. The CDR3, as DNA: TGTGCCAGCAGTTACCGGGAGGGAGCGCAGCCCCAGCATTTT. Translation: CASSYREGAQPQHF.

This clone was counted only a few times. This chain joins TRBV6-5 and TRBJ1-5; the D gene is possibly TRBD1 (6 bases). V lost 5 bases and J 7 bases, leaving 18 bases between the germline ends. CDR1 and CDR2 (germline): MNHEY, SVGAGI. CDR3 size: 15 residues. The CDR3 sequence: CASSLNPGEGQPQHF. The CDR3 coding sequence is TGTGCCAGCAGTCTCAACCCAGGGGAGGGACAGCCCCAGCATTTT.

This chain connects TRBV10-3 to TRBJ1-5, with 7 bases lining up with TRBD1. This CDR3 region has 15 residues. Germline V lookup: CDR1 ENHRY, CDR2 SYGVKD. J lost 4 bases, V lost 1 base, and 4 bases had no gene match. The CDR3 DNA follows: TGTGCCATCAGTGAGTACAGGGGTGGAAATCAGCCCCAGCATTTT. Translating gives CAISEYRGGNQPQHF.

The genes are TRBV27 and TRBJ2-7; D might be TRBD1 (6 bases). This CDR3 is 14 amino acids long. The ends were cut back, 8 bases at V and 1 base at J, with 15 bases in the middle. The germline CDR1 and CDR2 sequences are MNHEY and SMNVEV (reference sequence). Written as DNA, the CDR3 is TGTGCCAGCCGGAACCGGGACAATTCCTACGAGCAGTACTTC. Protein product: CASRNRDNSYEQYF.

The chain carries TRBV25-1 and TRBJ1-6, with 7 positions matching TRBD1. Trimming at V came to 2 bases and at J to 6 bases, leaving 7 bases not matched to a gene. The CDR3 is 16 amino acids. CDR1 is MGHDK and CDR2 is SYGVNS in the germline V gene. The CDR3 sequence: CASSERTGGINSPLHF. CDR3 sequence (DNA): TGTGCCAGCAGTGAAAGGACAGGAGGAATTAATTCACCCCTCCACTTT.

The chain recombines TRBV4-1 with TRBJ1-1; tentatively, D is TRBD1 (5 bases). The CDR3 consists of 12 residues. Germline V gene data show CDR1 as MGHRA and CDR2 as YSYEKL. V was pared by 11 bases and J by 1 base, with 11 bases between. The chain's CDR3 is CAPGRENTEAFF. As DNA, the CDR3 is TGCGCCCCGGGACGGGAGAACACTGAAGCTTTCTTT.

This chain joins TRBV6-5 and TRBJ1-4; possible D gene TRBD1, 6 bases. V lost 7 bases and J lost 4, with 16 bases in between. The CDR3 has 15 residues. Per germline, CDR1 MNHEY and CDR2 SVGAGI. CDR3 DNA: TGTGCCAGCACCATCAAACAGGGAAATAATGAAAAACTGTTTTTT. Protein: CASTIKQGNNEKLFF.

The table lists this clone with a count of one. The chain links TRBV10-2 to TRBJ2-7; perhaps D is TRBD1 or TRBD2 (6 bases each). Trimming stripped 6 bases from V and 0 bases from J, with 15 bases between. Germline-derived CDR1 and CDR2 are WSHSY and SAAADI. This CDR3 contains 15 residues. The CDR3 nucleotides read TGCGCCAGCAGGCTAGGGGGGCCCCGCTCCTACGAGCAGTACTTC. Translated, it gives CASRLGGPRSYEQYF.

V gene TRBV2 combines with J gene TRBJ2-1; D may correspond to TRBD1 or TRBD2 (5 bases each). The CDR3 runs to 14 residues. The V end was cut by 0 bases, the J end by 8 bases, with 11 bases between. Germline values: CDR1 SNHLY, CDR2 FYNNEI. CDR3 in amino acids: CASSEALVGDEQFF. In nucleotides, the CDR3 is TGTGCCAGCAGTGAAGCGCTTGTGGGGGATGAGCAGTTCTTC.

The chain links TRBV9 to TRBJ1-6; D unresolved. Per the germline V gene, CDR1 is SGDLS and CDR2 is YYNGEE. Deletions cut 1 base from V and 0 bases from J, with 8 bases between. This CDR3 comprises 16 residues. Here the CDR3 reads CASSVSSGSYNSPLHF. The CDR3 DNA is TGTGCCAGCAGCGTATCAAGCGGCTCCTATAATTCACCCCTCCACTTT.

The chain uses TRBV5-1 and TRBJ1-2, with no clear D. V lost 4 bases to trimming and J lost 4 bases, with 14 bases between them. The germline V gene encodes CDR1 SGHRS and CDR2 YFSETQ. This CDR3 is 14 amino acids long. CDR3 bases: TGCGCCAGCAGCGAGCTTGAAGCAGTCTATGGCTACACCTTC. Translating it yields CASSELEAVYGYTF.

The rearrangement links TRBV6-2 or TRBV6-3 to TRBJ2-3; 9 bases are shared with TRBD1. Trimming took 5 bases from V and 6 from J; bases not matched to a gene: 12. Per the germline V gene, CDR1 is MNHEY and CDR2 is SVGEGT. The CDR3 consists of 16 residues. CDR3 bases: TGTGCCAGCAGTGACCCCACGGGACAGGGTTTGGATACGCAGTATTTT. Residues: CASSDPTGQGLDTQYF.

The genes are TRBV5-1 and TRBJ1-6; possibly TRBD1 for D (5 bases). CDR3 size: 14 residues. CDR1 and CDR2 (germline): SGHRS, YFSETQ. V shed 0 bases and J shed 9 bases, with 10 bases lying between them. The chain's CDR3 is CASSLGRVGSPLHF. The DNA for the CDR3 is TGCGCCAGCAGCTTGGGCAGGGTGGGTTCACCCCTCCACTTT.

The chain uses TRBV14 and TRBJ2-2; 9 bases agree with TRBD1. Germline V gene lookup returns CDR1 SGHDN and CDR2 FVKESK. The CDR3 contains 16 residues. V was pared by 4 bases and J by 4 bases, with 7 bases of the junction left unmatched. The chain's CDR3 is CASSPGTGKGTGELFF. The CDR3 DNA follows: TGTGCCAGCAGCCCCGGGACAGGGAAAGGCACCGGGGAGCTGTTTTTT. Filled out from reference TRBV14 and TRBJ2-2, the complete variable domain reads EAGVTQFPSHSVIEKGQTVTLRCDPISGHDNLYWYRRVMGKEIKFLLHFVKESKQDESGMPNNRFLAERTGGTYSTLKVQPAELEDSGVYFCASSPGTGKGTGELFFGEGSRLTVL.

The chain couples TRBV6-5 to TRBJ1-3; no clear D gene. This CDR3 is 14 amino acids long. Trimming removed 6 bases from V and 2 bases from J, with 11 bases in between. Germline V gives CDR1 MNHEY, CDR2 SVGAGI. The CDR3 here is CASSLHQAGNTIYF. CDR3 bases: TGTGCCAGCAGCTTACACCAAGCTGGAAACACCATATATTTT.

The rearrangement joins TRBV7-9 to TRBJ2-5, with D tentatively TRBD2 (5 bases). This CDR3 contains 15 residues. V was pared by 1 base and J by 5 bases, with 14 bases between. The germline V gene encodes CDR1 SEHNR and CDR2 FQNEAQ (reference sequence). The chain's CDR3 is CASSLGWRLNETQYF. The DNA of the CDR3 is TGTGCCAGCAGCTTAGGTTGGAGGCTAAACGAGACCCAGTACTTC.

The chain couples TRBV6-1 to TRBJ1-4; 9 positions match TRBD1. V lost 2 bases and J lost 7; bases outside the gene matches: 8. CDR3 length: 16 amino acids. CDR1 is MNHNS and CDR2 is SASEGT in the germline V gene. CDR3 region: CASSEMRGTGFEKLFF. The CDR3 nucleotides read TGTGCCAGCAGTGAAATGCGTGGGACAGGGTTTGAAAAACTGTTTTTT.

This rearrangement joins TRBV11-2 to TRBJ2-2, with 9 bases that match TRBD1. The trim removed 2 bases at V and 0 bases at J, leaving 1 base unmatched. The CDR3 totals 16 residues. Germline V gives CDR1 SGHAT, CDR2 FQNNGV. CDR3 bases: TGTGCCAGCAGCTTAAGGGACAGGGCGAACACCGGGGAGCTGTTTTTT. Amino acid sequence: CASSLRDRANTGELFF.

J is TRBJ1-2 and V is TRBV9; the D gene is possibly TRBD1 (6 bases). Germline V lookup: CDR1 SGDLS, CDR2 YYNGEE. Deletions cut 4 bases from V and 6 bases from J, with 13 bases between. CDR3 length: 13 residues. CDR3 region: CASSPTGHDGYTF. The DNA for the CDR3 is TGTGCCAGCAGCCCAACAGGGCACGATGGCTACACCTTC.

This rearrangement joins TRBV7-2 to TRBJ1-2; D ambiguous. Germline CDR1 SGHTA, CDR2 FQGNSA. The ends were cut back, 0 bases at V and 2 bases at J, with 4 bases in the middle. There are 13 residues in the CDR3. The CDR3 coding sequence is TGTGCCAGCAGCTTAGCAGGGAACTATGGCTACACCTTC. Encoded protein: CASSLAGNYGYTF.

The V gene is TRBV7-6, the J gene TRBJ2-5; no clear D. Between the trimmed V and J ends, which lost 3 bases and 5 bases, there was a span of 13 bases. The germline CDR1 and CDR2 sequences are SGHVS and FNYEAQ. The CDR3 has 14 residues. CDR3 bases: TGTGCCAGCAGCTTCGAGACGCTGGGGGAGACCCAGTACTTC. Encoded protein: CASSFETLGETQYF.

The chain combines TRBV7-8 with TRBJ1-2; D unresolved. V lost 4 bases and J 4 bases, leaving 13 bases between the germline ends. CDR3 size: 14 residues. The germline V gene encodes CDR1 SGHVS and CDR2 FQNEAQ. The CDR3 DNA follows: TGTGCCAGCAGCTCGTCGGCCGGTCTCTATGGCTACACCTTC. It codes for CASSSSAGLYGYTF.

CDR3 bases: TGCGCCAGCAGTGAGTCTGTGGGCGAGCAGTACTTC. Translating gives CASSESVGEQYF. This sequence joins TRBV10-1 and TRBJ2-7; D unclear. This CDR3 comprises 12 residues. Looked up from germline, CDR1 is WNHNN and CDR2 is SYGVQD (reference sequence). Trimming left V 0 bases short and J 6 bases short, with 6 bases between.

V usage is TRBV7-9 and J usage is TRBJ1-1; TRBD1 might be the D (6 bases). Trimming stripped 4 bases from V and 5 bases from J, with 14 bases between. Germline lookup yields CDR1 SEHNR and CDR2 FQNEAQ (reference sequence). The CDR3 contains 14 residues. CDR3 coding DNA: TGTGCCAGCAGCTCAGCAGGGGTGAGGACTGAAGCTTTCTTT. This translates into CASSSAGVRTEAFF.

This chain connects TRBV19 to TRBJ1-4; D call uncertain. There are 12 residues in the CDR3. Germline assignment: CDR1 LNHDA and CDR2 SQIVND (reference sequence). V was shortened by 3 bases and J by 8 bases, with 7 bases between the two germline ends. Here the CDR3 DNA reads TGTGCCAGTAGTATCTACGGAGAAAAACTGTTTTTT. Amino acid sequence: CASSIYGEKLFF. The variable domain in full, completed from reference TRBV19 and TRBJ1-4, reads DGGITQSPKYLFRKEGQNVTLSCEQNLNHDAMYWYRQDPGQGLRLIYYSQIVNDFQKGDIAEGYSVSREKKESFPLTVTSAQKNPTAFYLCASSIYGEKLFFGSGTQLSVL.

This rearrangement joins TRBV5-8 to TRBJ2-1; 13 bases line up with TRBD2. The CDR3 covers 17 residues. Germline-derived CDR1 and CDR2 are SGHTS and YDEGEE. V was clipped by 4 bases and J by 8 bases; unmatched bases: 12. CDR3 sequence (DNA): TGTGCCAGCAGCCCTATTCTAACTAGCGGGGGGGCCGATGAGCAGTTCTTC. This gives the protein CASSPILTSGGADEQFF.

This chain links TRBV2 with TRBJ1-3; D is undetermined. Germline-derived CDR1 and CDR2 are SNHLY and FYNNEI. CDR3 length equals 13 residues. The germline V and J ends were trimmed by 7 bases and 0 bases, with 7 bases remaining between them. In DNA form, the CDR3 reads TGTGCCAGCACCGGACTCTCTGGAAACACCATATATTTT. This codes for CASTGLSGNTIYF.

This clone has only one observation. CDR3 sequence (DNA): TGTGCCAGCAGCCTCCAGGGGCAAGAAAAACTGTTTTTT. Amino acid sequence: CASSLQGQEKLFF. The gene calls are TRBV2 and TRBJ1-4, with D possibly TRBD1 on 6 matching bases. This CDR3 region has 13 residues. V gave up 6 bases and J gave up 8 bases, with 13 bases separating them. CDR1 and CDR2 from the germline V gene are SNHLY and FYNNEI.

The J gene is TRBJ1-1, the V gene TRBV12-3 or TRBV12-4; D gene ambiguous. CDR3 length equals 12 residues. Trimming pared 6 bases from V and 3 bases from J, leaving 8 bases between. CDR3 amino acids: CASRTGYTEAFF. CDR3 sequence (DNA): TGTGCCAGCAGAACTGGGTACACTGAAGCTTTCTTT.